Below, 8 T cell receptor beta chains from the same sample are listed, as sequenced in a study of T cell responses to AZD1222 COVID-19 vaccine. The table came from immunoSEQ multiplex PCR; TCRdb's copy has only in-frame clones and leaves some out. The repertoire consists of about 160,000 clones, with 75% to 95% occurring once and the leading ten covering more than 3%. The sample in question was peripheral blood, obtained 28 days after the second AZD1222 dose. All receptors come from an adult who received the AZD1222 COVID-19 vaccine.

CDR3 amino acids: CATSAGDSYNEQFF. CDR3 nucleotides: TGTGCCACCAGTGCGGGTGACTCCTACAATGAGCAGTTCTTC. V usage is TRBV24-1 and J usage is TRBJ2-1; D unresolved. Per the germline V gene, CDR1 is KGHDR and CDR2 is SFDVKD. V dropped 5 bases and J dropped 0 bases, with 7 bases sitting between them. This CDR3 spans 14 amino acids.

This chain uses TRBV7-9 with TRBJ2-7, with 10 bases identical to TRBD1. The J segment lost 6 bases and the V segment lost 5 bases, leaving 7 bases of the junction unmatched. The length of the CDR3 is 14 residues. CDR1 SEHNR and CDR2 FQNEAQ come from the germline V gene (reference sequence). CDR3 loop: CASSIGTGVSEQYF. CDR3 DNA sequence: TGTGCCAGCAGCATCGGGACAGGGGTCTCCGAGCAGTACTTC.

This chain links TRBV7-9 with TRBJ1-1; tentative D call: TRBD1 (5 bases). Germline V gene sequence: CDR1 SEHNR, CDR2 FQNEAQ (reference sequence). With 1 base removed from V and 3 bases from J, the gap between germline ends came to 9 bases. This CDR3 comprises 14 residues. In DNA form, the CDR3 reads TGTGCCAGCAGCTTAGTCAGGGTGGACACTGAAGCTTTCTTT. Its protein is CASSLVRVDTEAFF. Full variable domain (outside the CDR3, taken from reference TRBV7-9 and TRBJ1-1): DTGVSQNPRHKITKRGQNVTFRCDPISEHNRLYWYRQTLGQGPEFLTYFQNEAQLEKSRLLSDRFSAERPKGSFSTLEIQRTEQGDSAMYLCASSLVRVDTEAFFGQGTRLTVV.

J is TRBJ2-7 and V is TRBV24-1; D possibly uses TRBD1 or TRBD2 (5 bases each). The CDR3 contains 15 residues. In germline, CDR1 is KGHDR, CDR2 SFDVKD. V was clipped by 3 bases and J by 6 bases, with 17 bases between them. The CDR3 region has the DNA TGTGCCACCAGTGATCCCTGGCAGGCAGGGACCGAGCAGTACTTC. Translation: CATSDPWQAGTEQYF.

The chain joins TRBV6-5 to TRBJ1-1; TRBD1 matches at 7 bases. Trimming removed 5 bases from V and 0 bases from J; junction bases left unmatched: 3. The CDR3 runs 14 residues. Germline CDR1 reads MNHEY; CDR2 reads SVGAGI. CDR3 bases: TGTGCCAGCAGTACCGACAGGGTGAACACTGAAGCTTTCTTT. It is translated as CASSTDRVNTEAFF.

The chain uses TRBV2 and TRBJ2-7; TRBD1 might be the D (5 bases). Per germline, CDR1 SNHLY and CDR2 FYNNEI. Deletions cut 9 bases from V and 0 bases from J, with 12 bases between. The CDR3 has 13 residues. The CDR3 protein is CASGQGPSYEQYF. The CDR3 DNA sequence: TGTGCCAGTGGGCAGGGCCCCTCCTACGAGCAGTACTTC.

CDR3 loop: CAWKDGSGSYNEQFF. DNA for the CDR3: TGTGCCTGGAAGGACGGGAGTGGGTCCTACAATGAGCAGTTCTTC. V gene TRBV30 combines with J gene TRBJ2-1; perhaps TRBD2 as D (6 bases). V shed 4 bases and J shed 1 base, with 14 bases lying between them. The V gene's germline CDR1 is GTSNPN and CDR2 SVGIG (reference sequence). CDR3 length: 15 amino acids.

This clone turned up a few times. The chain employs TRBV11-2 and TRBJ2-2; D call uncertain. Germline V gene sequence: CDR1 SGHAT, CDR2 FQNNGV. With 1 base removed from V and 5 bases from J, the gap between germline ends came to 11 bases. The CDR3 covers 15 residues. The CDR3 here is CASSLVIMRTGELFF. The CDR3 nucleotides read TGTGCCAGCAGCTTAGTGATTATGAGAACCGGGGAGCTGTTTTTT.